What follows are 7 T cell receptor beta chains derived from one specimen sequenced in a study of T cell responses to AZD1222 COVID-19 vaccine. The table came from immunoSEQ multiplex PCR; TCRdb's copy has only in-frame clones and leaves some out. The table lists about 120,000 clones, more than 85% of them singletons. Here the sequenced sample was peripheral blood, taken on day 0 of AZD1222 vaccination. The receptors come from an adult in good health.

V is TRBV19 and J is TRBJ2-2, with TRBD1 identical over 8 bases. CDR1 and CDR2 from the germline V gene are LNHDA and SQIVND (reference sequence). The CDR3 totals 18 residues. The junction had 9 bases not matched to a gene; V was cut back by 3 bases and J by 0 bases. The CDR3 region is CASSIGTGRRANTGELFF. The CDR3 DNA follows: TGTGCCAGTAGTATCGGGACAGGAAGACGCGCGAACACCGGGGAGCTGTTTTTT.

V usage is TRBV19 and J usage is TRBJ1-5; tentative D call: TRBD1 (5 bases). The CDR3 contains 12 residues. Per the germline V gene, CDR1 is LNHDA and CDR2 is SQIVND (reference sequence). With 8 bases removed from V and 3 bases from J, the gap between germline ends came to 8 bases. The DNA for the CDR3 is TGTGCCAGTGACAGATTCAATCAGCCCCAGCATTTT. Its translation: CASDRFNQPQHF.

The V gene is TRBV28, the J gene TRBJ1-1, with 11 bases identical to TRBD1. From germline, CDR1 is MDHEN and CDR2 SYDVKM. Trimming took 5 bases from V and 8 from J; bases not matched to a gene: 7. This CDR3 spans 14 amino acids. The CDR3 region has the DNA TGTGCCAGCAGTGGGGTTGGGGACAGGGGGGAAGCTTTCTTT. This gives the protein CASSGVGDRGEAFF.

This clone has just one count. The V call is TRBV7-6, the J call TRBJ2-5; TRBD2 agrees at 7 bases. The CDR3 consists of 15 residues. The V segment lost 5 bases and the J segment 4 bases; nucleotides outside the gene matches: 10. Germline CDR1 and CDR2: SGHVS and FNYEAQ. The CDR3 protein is CASSQLGGGIETQYF. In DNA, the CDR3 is TGTGCCAGCAGCCAGCTTGGGGGGGGGATAGAGACCCAGTACTTC.

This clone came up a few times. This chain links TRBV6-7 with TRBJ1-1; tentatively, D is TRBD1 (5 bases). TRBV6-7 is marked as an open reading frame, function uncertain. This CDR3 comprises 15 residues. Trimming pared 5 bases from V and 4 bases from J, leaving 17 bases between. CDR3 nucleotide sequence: TGTGCCAGCAGTCCAAAATGGCAGGGTAGCACTGAAGCTTTCTTT. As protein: CASSPKWQGSTEAFF.

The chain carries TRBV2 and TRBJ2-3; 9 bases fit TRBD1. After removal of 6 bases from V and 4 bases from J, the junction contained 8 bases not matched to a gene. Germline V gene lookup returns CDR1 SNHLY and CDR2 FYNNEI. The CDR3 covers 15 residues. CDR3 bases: TGTGCCAGCAGAGCCGACAGGGGGAGATCAGATACGCAGTATTTT. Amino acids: CASRADRGRSDTQYF.

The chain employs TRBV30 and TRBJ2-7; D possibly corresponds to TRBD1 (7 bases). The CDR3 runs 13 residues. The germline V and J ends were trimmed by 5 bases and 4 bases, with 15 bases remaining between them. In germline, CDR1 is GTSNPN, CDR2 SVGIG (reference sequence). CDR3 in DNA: TGTGCCTGGGGGGCGGGACAGAATTACGAGCAGTACTTC. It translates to CAWGAGQNYEQYF.